This T cell receptor beta chain was observed in a study of T cell responses to AZD1222 COVID-19 vaccine. This CDR3 has 15 amino acids. V shed 9 bases and J shed 4 bases, with 18 bases lying between them. Germline V lookup: CDR1 LNHDA, CDR2 SQIVND (reference sequence). The assay was immunoSEQ multiplex PCR, and TCRdb's table has in-frame clones only and misses some. The sample holds 130,000 to 150,000 clones, 90% to 95% seen once. In regard to this clone: What it recognizes is unknown.

Whole-study results and caveats: Baseline seropositives among AZD1222 recipients totaled only five to seven. Compared with day 0, the breadth and depth of the Spike-specific TCR repertoire rose significantly after two doses of AZD1222. The repertoires were collected only after the peak T cell response.

Specimen: peripheral blood, collected after recovery from COVID-19. The sequence was obtained from an adult who had recovered from COVID-19. The V and J genes are TRBV19 and TRBJ2-2, with a tentative D call TRBD1 (6 bases). The CDR3 coding sequence is TGTGCCAGCAAGCACAGGGTAACGGGCACCGGGGAGCTGTTTTTT. Its translation: CASKHRVTGTGELFF.